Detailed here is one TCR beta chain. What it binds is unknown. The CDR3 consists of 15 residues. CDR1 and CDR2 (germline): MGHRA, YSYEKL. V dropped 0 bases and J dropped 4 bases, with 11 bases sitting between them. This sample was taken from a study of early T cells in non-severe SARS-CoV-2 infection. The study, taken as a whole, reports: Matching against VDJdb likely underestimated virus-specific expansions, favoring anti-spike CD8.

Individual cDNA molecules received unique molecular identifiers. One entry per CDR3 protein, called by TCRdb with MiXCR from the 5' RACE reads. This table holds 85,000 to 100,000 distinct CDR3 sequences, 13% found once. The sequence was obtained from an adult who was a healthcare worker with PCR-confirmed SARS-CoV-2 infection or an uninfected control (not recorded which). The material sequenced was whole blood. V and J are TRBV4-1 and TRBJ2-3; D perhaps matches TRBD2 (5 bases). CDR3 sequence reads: CASSQEAGKSDTQYF. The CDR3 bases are TGCGCCAGCAGCCAAGAGGCCGGGAAGTCAGATACGCAGTATTTT.